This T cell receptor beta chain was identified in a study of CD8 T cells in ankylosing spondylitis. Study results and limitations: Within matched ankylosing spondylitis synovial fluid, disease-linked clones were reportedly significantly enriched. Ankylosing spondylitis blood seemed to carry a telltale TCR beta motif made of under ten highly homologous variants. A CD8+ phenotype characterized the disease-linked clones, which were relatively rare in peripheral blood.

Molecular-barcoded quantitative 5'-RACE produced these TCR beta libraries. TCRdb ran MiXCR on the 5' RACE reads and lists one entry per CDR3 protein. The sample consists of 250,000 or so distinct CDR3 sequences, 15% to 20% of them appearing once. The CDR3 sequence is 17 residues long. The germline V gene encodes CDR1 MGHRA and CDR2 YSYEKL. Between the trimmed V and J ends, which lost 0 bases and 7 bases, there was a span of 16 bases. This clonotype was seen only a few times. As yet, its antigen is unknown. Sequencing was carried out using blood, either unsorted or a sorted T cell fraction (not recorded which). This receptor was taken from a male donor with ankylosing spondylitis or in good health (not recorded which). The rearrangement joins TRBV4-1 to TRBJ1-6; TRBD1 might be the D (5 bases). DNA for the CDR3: TGCGCCAGCAGCCAAGATAGGGCAGGGCGGGGGAATTCACCCCTCCACTTT. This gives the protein CASSQDRAGRGNSPLHF.